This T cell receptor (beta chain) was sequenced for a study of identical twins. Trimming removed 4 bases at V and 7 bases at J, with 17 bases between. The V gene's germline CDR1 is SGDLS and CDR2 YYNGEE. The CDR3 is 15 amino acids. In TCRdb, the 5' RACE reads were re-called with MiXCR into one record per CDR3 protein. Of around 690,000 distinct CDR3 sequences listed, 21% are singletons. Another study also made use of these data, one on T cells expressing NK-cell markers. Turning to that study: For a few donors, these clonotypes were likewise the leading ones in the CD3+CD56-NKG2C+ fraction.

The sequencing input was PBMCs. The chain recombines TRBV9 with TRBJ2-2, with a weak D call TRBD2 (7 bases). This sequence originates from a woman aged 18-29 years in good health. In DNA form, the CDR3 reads TGTGCCAGCAGCACCCAGGGGAGGGGAAGCGGGGAGCTGTTTTTT. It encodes CASSTQGRGSGELFF. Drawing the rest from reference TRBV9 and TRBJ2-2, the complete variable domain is DSGVTQTPKHLITATGQRVTLRCSPRSGDLSVYWYQQSLDQGLQFLIQYYNGEERAKGNILERFSAQQFPDLHSELNLSSLELGDSALYFCASSTQGRGSGELFFGEGSRLTVL.